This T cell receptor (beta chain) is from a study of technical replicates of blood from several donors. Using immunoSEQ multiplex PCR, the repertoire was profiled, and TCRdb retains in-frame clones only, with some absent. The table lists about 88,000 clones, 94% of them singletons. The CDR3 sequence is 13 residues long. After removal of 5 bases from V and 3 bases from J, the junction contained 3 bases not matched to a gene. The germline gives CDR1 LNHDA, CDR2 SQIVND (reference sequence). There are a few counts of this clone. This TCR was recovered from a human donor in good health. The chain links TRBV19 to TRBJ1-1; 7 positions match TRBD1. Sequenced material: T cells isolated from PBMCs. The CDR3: CASSWQGDTEAFF. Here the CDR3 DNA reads TGTGCCAGTAGTTGGCAGGGGGACACTGAAGCTTTCTTT. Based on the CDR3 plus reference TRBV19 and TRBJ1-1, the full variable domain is DGGITQSPKYLFRKEGQNVTLSCEQNLNHDAMYWYRQDPGQGLRLIYYSQIVNDFQKGDIAEGYSVSREKKESFPLTVTSAQKNPTAFYLCASSWQGDTEAFFGQGTRLTVV.